Shown below are 14 T cell receptor beta chains from a single sample sequenced in a study of blood T cells in healthy people across ages. Using a J-beta primer mix together with a sample-barcoded 5' primer, a second PCR was run for roughly 6 to 11 cycles. TCRdb reprocessed the 5' RACE reads with MiXCR, giving one entry per CDR3 protein. The sample comprises 1.5 million or so distinct CDR3 sequences, 42% of which are singletons, and 7.9% rests with the top ten. Sequenced sample: blood. The receptors were sampled from a woman between 18 and 29 years old in good health.

Only a few counts were recorded for this clonotype. Here the CDR3 reads CASSLGYHNEQFF. The CDR3 nucleotides are TGTGCCAGCAGCTTGGGGTATCACAATGAGCAGTTCTTC. The chain joins TRBV5-6 to TRBJ2-1; D remains unclear. The germline V and J ends were trimmed by 0 bases and 5 bases, with 6 bases remaining between them. Germline CDR1 is SGHDT and CDR2 is YYEEEE. The CDR3 extends over 13 amino acids.

The rearrangement joins TRBV6-2 or TRBV6-3 to TRBJ2-7; the match to TRBD2 covers 8 bases. Germline values: CDR1 MNHEY, CDR2 SVGEGT. CDR3 size: 14 residues. The J segment lost 3 bases and the V segment lost 7 bases, leaving 8 bases of the junction unmatched. CDR3 in amino acids: CASTVGSGVYEQYF. CDR3 nucleotide sequence: TGTGCCAGCACGGTCGGTAGCGGGGTCTACGAGCAGTACTTC.

This clonotype was counted only a few times. This CDR3 is CASSSTPGQGWDEKLFF. For the CDR3, the DNA is TGTGCCAGCAGTTCAACCCCCGGACAGGGTTGGGATGAAAAACTGTTTTTT. The chain joins TRBV12-3 or TRBV12-4 to TRBJ1-4; 8 bases line up with TRBD1. V was pared by 4 bases and J by 6 bases, with 13 bases of the junction left unmatched. The CDR3 length is 17 residues.

The CDR3: CASSVADSYGYTF. The CDR3 coding sequence is TGTGCCAGCAGCGTAGCGGACAGCTATGGCTACACCTTC. The rearrangement links TRBV9 to TRBJ1-2; possible D gene TRBD1, 6 bases. Trimming cost V 0 bases and J 4 bases, with 7 bases left between them. CDR3 length: 13 residues. Germline CDR1 reads SGDLS; CDR2 reads YYNGEE.

The sample holds a few counts of this clonotype. The junction departs from the called germline gene at one end, perhaps through a read error. This sequence joins TRBV20-1 and TRBJ2-7, with 7 bases that match TRBD2. The CDR3 contains 13 residues. Germline values: CDR1 DFQATT, CDR2 SNEGSKA (reference sequence). The CDR3 sequence: CSAYRGGSSEQYF. The DNA of the CDR3 is TGCAGTGCTTACCGCGGGGGATCCTCCGAGCAGTACTTC.

V gene TRBV24-1 combines with J gene TRBJ2-5; D is unclear. The CDR3 has 16 residues. Germline V lookup: CDR1 KGHDR, CDR2 SFDVKD. V was shortened by 7 bases and J by 1 base, with 18 bases between the two germline ends. CDR3 in amino acids: CATSRKSGRSQETQYF. The CDR3, as DNA: TGTGCCACCAGCCGAAAGTCCGGACGGTCCCAAGAGACCCAGTACTTC.

The rearrangement joins TRBV21-1 to TRBJ2-7; no DNA check was done on the table's D call, TRBD1. TRBV21-1 is tagged as a pseudogene. The CDR3 loop spans 14 amino acids. The CDR3 loop is CASSKGGRNYEQYF. The CDR3 bases are TGTGCCAGCAGCAAAGGGGGACGGAACTACGAGCAGTACTTC.

In this sample, this clonotype turned up a few times. V usage is TRBV20-1 and J usage is TRBJ2-7; 7 bases map to TRBD2. CDR1 is DFQATT, CDR2 SNEGSKA, per germline (reference sequence). Trimming took 0 bases from V and 6 from J; bases not matched to a gene: 8. The CDR3 covers 14 residues. The CDR3: CSARDRDYQLEQYF. The CDR3 DNA follows: TGCAGTGCTAGAGACCGGGACTACCAACTCGAGCAGTACTTC.

This clonotype was counted between two and nine times. The chain joins TRBV20-1 to TRBJ2-1; D is perhaps TRBD2 (6 bases). The CDR3 contains 15 residues. Between the trimmed V and J ends, which lost 0 bases and 2 bases, there was a span of 11 bases. Germline CDR1 reads DFQATT; CDR2 reads SNEGSKA (reference sequence). CDR3 DNA sequence: TGCAGTGCTAGAGAGGGGGGAGAAACCTACAATGAGCAGTTCTTC. Translation gives CSAREGGETYNEQFF.

This clonotype was seen a handful of times. The chain carries TRBV20-1 and TRBJ1-5; TRBD1 agrees at 7 bases. Trimming cost V 5 bases and J 3 bases; bases outside gene matches: 7. The germline CDR1 and CDR2 sequences are DFQATT and SNEGSKA (reference sequence). This CDR3 has 14 residues. Here the CDR3 DNA reads TGCAGTGCTTGGACCGGGACAGTCAATCAGCCCCAGCATTTT. Its protein is CSAWTGTVNQPQHF.

A few counts support this clonotype. V gene TRBV20-1 combines with J gene TRBJ2-3; D is perhaps TRBD2 (7 bases). Germline V gene sequence: CDR1 DFQATT, CDR2 SNEGSKA (reference sequence). V was trimmed by 6 bases and J by 3 bases, leaving 19 bases between them. The CDR3 covers 15 residues. CDR3 sequence: CSASGASGSTDTQYF. CDR3 DNA: TGCAGTGCCTCAGGGGCTAGCGGCTCTACAGATACGCAGTATTTT.

This clonotype came up a few times. V is TRBV2 and J is TRBJ2-3, with D tentatively TRBD2 (6 bases). Trimming left V 5 bases short and J 5 bases short, with 14 bases between. Germline loops: CDR1 SNHLY, CDR2 FYNNEI. The CDR3 loop spans 14 amino acids. The CDR3 here is CASSPGTPQDTQYF. CDR3 coding DNA: TGTGCCAGCAGTCCCGGGACTCCACAAGATACGCAGTATTTT.

This clonotype was detected a few times. The rearrangement links TRBV20-1 to TRBJ2-3, with a tentative D call TRBD1 (6 bases). Germline CDR1 DFQATT, CDR2 SNEGSKA (reference sequence). Trimming cost V 5 bases and J 0 bases, with 15 bases left between them. CDR3 length: 15 residues. The CDR3, as DNA: TGCAGTGCTCCTTCGACAGGACTTAGCACAGATACGCAGTATTTT. Protein sequence: CSAPSTGLSTDTQYF.

This chain joins TRBV10-3 and TRBJ1-5; D is perhaps TRBD1 (5 bases). V shed 2 bases and J shed 2 bases, with 7 bases lying between them. CDR1 ENHRY and CDR2 SYGVKD come from the germline V gene. There are 14 residues in the CDR3. The CDR3 loop is CAISEGDGNQPQHF. Written as DNA, the CDR3 is TGTGCCATCAGTGAGGGGGACGGCAATCAGCCCCAGCATTTT.